This T cell receptor (beta chain) derives from a study of vaccination and CD4 T cells after COVID-19. V was clipped by 5 bases and J by 6 bases, with 6 bases between them. CDR1 MGHDK and CDR2 SYGVNS come from the germline V gene. The CDR3 covers 11 residues. Cultured CD4+ T-cell DNA underwent Oncomine TCR Beta short-read sequencing. TCRdb re-called the PCR reads with MiXCR, one entry per CDR3 protein. The sample lists about 15,000 distinct CDR3 sequences, approximately 62% occurring once. The sample holds a few counts of this clonotype. Antigen specificity is unknown. Treatment reported: approximately 11-day PBMC culture with coronavirus spike peptide pools or control peptides (ViraFEST assay). ViraFEST expanded antigen-specific T cells with peptide pools, then sequenced TCRs.

The material sequenced was CD4+ T cells from blood, cultured in vitro. V is TRBV25-1 and J is TRBJ2-3; no reliable D call. The sequence came from a human donor who had recovered from COVID-19. CDR3 in DNA: TGTGCCAGCAGTTTAGGTGATACGCAGTATTTT. Translated, it gives CASSLGDTQYF.